This is a list of T cell receptor beta chains from one sample in a study of cytomegalovirus exposure and HLA in healthy donors. Measured with immunoSEQ multiplex PCR; TCRdb has only the in-frame clones, and not every one. Here the sample table reports 100,000 to 150,000 clones. The sequenced sample was PBMCs. The receptors shown here come from a man in his forties in good health and CMV-seronegative. The CDR3 runs from the conserved cysteine through the conserved F or W. The order of the fields is CDR3 length, D gene, V gene, J gene, CDR3 DNA, CDR3 protein. The D gene is left open where the match is weak.

len: 16
d_gene: TRBD2
v_gene: TRBV11-3
j_gene: TRBJ2-4
CDR3nt: TGTGCCAGCAGCTTAGATAGCGGGGTGCCGTTAAACATTCAGTACTTC
CDR3aa: CASSLDSGVPLNIQYF

len: 15
d_gene: TRBD1
v_gene: TRBV5-4
j_gene: TRBJ2-2
CDR3nt: TGTGCCAGCAGCTTGTGGGACAGGCGGGGCGGGGAGCTGTTTTTT
CDR3aa: CASSLWDRRGGELFF

len: 15
d_gene: TRBD1
v_gene: TRBV7-2
j_gene: TRBJ1-2
CDR3nt: TGTGCCAGCAGCTTAGAAGTGGGACAGGGCGGAGGCTACACCTTC
CDR3aa: CASSLEVGQGGGYTF

len: 16
d_gene: TRBD2
v_gene: TRBV5-1
j_gene: TRBJ2-3
CDR3nt: TGCGCCAGCAGCTCGGGACTAGCGGGAGGGACAGATACGCAGTATTTT
CDR3aa: CASSSGLAGGTDTQYF

len: 15
d_gene: NA
v_gene: TRBV5-1
j_gene: TRBJ2-7
CDR3nt: TGCGCCAGCAGCTTGGATGAGGGGACAAACTACGAGCAGTACTTC
CDR3aa: CASSLDEGTNYEQYF

len: 14
d_gene: TRBD1
v_gene: TRBV18
j_gene: TRBJ2-7
CDR3nt: TGTGCCAGCTCACCTGACAGGGGACGATACGAGCAGTACTTC
CDR3aa: CASSPDRGRYEQYF

len: 15
d_gene: TRBD2
v_gene: TRBV9
j_gene: TRBJ2-7
CDR3nt: TGTGCCAGCAGCGAGGGACTAGCGGGAGGCTACGAGCAGTACTTC
CDR3aa: CASSEGLAGGYEQYF

len: 15
d_gene: TRBD2
v_gene: TRBV5-1
j_gene: TRBJ2-7
CDR3nt: TGCGCCAGCAGTACTAGCGGGAGTTCTGGAGTCGAGCAGTACTTC
CDR3aa: CASSTSGSSGVEQYF

len: 17
d_gene: TRBD2
v_gene: TRBV10-3
j_gene: TRBJ2-7
CDR3nt: TGTGCCATCAGTTCGCCGGAGGGCTCCGGGAGGGCCTACGAGCAGTACTTC
CDR3aa: CAISSPEGSGRAYEQYF

len: 16
d_gene: NA
v_gene: TRBV21-1
j_gene: TRBJ2-2
CDR3nt: TGTGCCAGCAATCTACAGGGTGTTGAGAGCACCGGGGAGCTGTTTTTT
CDR3aa: CASNLQGVESTGELFF

len: 19
d_gene: TRBD2
v_gene: TRBV11-2
j_gene: TRBJ2-1
CDR3nt: TGTGCCAGCAGCCCTAGTGGGACTAGCGGGAGGTCCTCCTACAATGAGCAGTTCTTC
CDR3aa: CASSPSGTSGRSSYNEQFF

len: 15
d_gene: TRBD1
v_gene: TRBV19
j_gene: TRBJ1-1
CDR3nt: TGTGCCAGTAGGCCCGGGACAGGGGCTAACACTGAAGCTTTCTTT
CDR3aa: CASRPGTGANTEAFF

len: 15
d_gene: NA
v_gene: TRBV6-5
j_gene: TRBJ2-7
CDR3nt: TGTGCCAGCAGCCCAACCACGGGTTTTGTGAACGAGCAGTACTTC
CDR3aa: CASSPTTGFVNEQYF

len: 12
d_gene: NA
v_gene: TRBV5-1
j_gene: TRBJ1-1
CDR3nt: TGCGCCAGCAGCTTGGGGCAGGGTGAAGCTTTCTTT
CDR3aa: CASSLGQGEAFF

len: 14
d_gene: TRBD2
v_gene: TRBV5-1
j_gene: TRBJ2-7
CDR3nt: TGCGCCAGCAGCTTTATTAGCGGGGAGTACGAGCAGTACTTC
CDR3aa: CASSFISGEYEQYF

len: 14
d_gene: NA
v_gene: TRBV6-1
j_gene: TRBJ2-7
CDR3nt: TGTGCCAGCAGTGAAGTCCCTCGTATCTACGAGCAGTACTTC
CDR3aa: CASSEVPRIYEQYF

len: 17
d_gene: NA
v_gene: TRBV7-2
j_gene: TRBJ2-5
CDR3nt: TGTGCCAGCAGCCCCCCTTGGGCGGGAACAGGCGGGGAGACCCAGTACTTC
CDR3aa: CASSPPWAGTGGETQYF

len: 15
d_gene: TRBD1
v_gene: TRBV5-1
j_gene: TRBJ2-3
CDR3nt: TGCGCCAGCAGCCCTTACCCGGACAGGGCAGATACGCAGTATTTT
CDR3aa: CASSPYPDRADTQYF

len: 10
d_gene: NA
v_gene: TRBV29-1
j_gene: TRBJ1-1
CDR3nt: TGCAGCGTTGGATTAGAGGGAGCTTTCTTT
CDR3aa: CSVGLEGAFF

len: 11
d_gene: TRBD1
v_gene: TRBV29-1
j_gene: TRBJ1-2
CDR3nt: TGCAGCGGGAAGACAGGGGACGGCTACACCTTC
CDR3aa: CSGKTGDGYTF

len: 13
d_gene: NA
v_gene: TRBV5-4
j_gene: TRBJ1-5
CDR3nt: TGTGCCAGCAGCTTGGATGTGGCCCAACCCCAGCATTTT
CDR3aa: CASSLDVAQPQHF

len: 13
d_gene: TRBD2
v_gene: TRBV25-1
j_gene: TRBJ2-7
CDR3nt: TGTGCCAGCATGTCGGGAGGCAGGTACGAGCAGTACTTC
CDR3aa: CASMSGGRYEQYF

len: 14
d_gene: NA
v_gene: TRBV5-1
j_gene: TRBJ2-7
CDR3nt: TGCGCCAGCAGCTTGGTTGCGAATGCCTACGAGCAGTACTTC
CDR3aa: CASSLVANAYEQYF

len: 15
d_gene: NA
v_gene: TRBV5-4
j_gene: TRBJ2-6
CDR3nt: TGTGCCAGCTCTCGGGGAGTCACTGGGGCCAACGTCCTGACTTTC
CDR3aa: CASSRGVTGANVLTF

len: 14
d_gene: TRBD1
v_gene: TRBV10-3
j_gene: TRBJ1-4
CDR3nt: TGTGCCATCAGTGAGGGACAGGGGCGTGAAAAACTGTTTTTT
CDR3aa: CAISEGQGREKLFF

len: 16
d_gene: NA
v_gene: TRBV21-1
j_gene: TRBJ2-7
CDR3nt: TGTGCCAGCAGCAAAGCGGAGCTAGCTGGGCCCTACGAGCAGTACTTC
CDR3aa: CASSKAELAGPYEQYF

len: 11
d_gene: NA
v_gene: TRBV30
j_gene: TRBJ1-1
CDR3nt: TGTGCCTGGAGCCCCTCCGGTGAAGCTTTCTTT
CDR3aa: CAWSPSGEAFF

len: 20
d_gene: NA
v_gene: TRBV29-1
j_gene: TRBJ1-1
CDR3nt: TGCAGCGTTGTGTCCGATCGACCGGGGAACAGGGTGATCTTGGGCACTGAAGCTTTCTTT
CDR3aa: CSVVSDRPGNRVILGTEAFF

len: 17
d_gene: TRBD2
v_gene: TRBV5-6
j_gene: TRBJ2-5
CDR3nt: TGTGCCAGCGACCTGGGACTAGCGGGCGTGGGGGGAGAGACCCAGTACTTC
CDR3aa: CASDLGLAGVGGETQYF

len: 12
d_gene: NA
v_gene: TRBV30
j_gene: TRBJ2-2
CDR3nt: TGTGCCTGGAGTTCAGTCTCCGGGGAGCTGTTTTTT
CDR3aa: CAWSSVSGELFF

len: 15
d_gene: NA
v_gene: TRBV27
j_gene: TRBJ1-1
CDR3nt: TGTGCCAGCAGTTTCCAGACAGCCTTGAACACTGAAGCTTTCTTT
CDR3aa: CASSFQTALNTEAFF

len: 13
d_gene: NA
v_gene: TRBV29-1
j_gene: TRBJ2-2
CDR3nt: TGCAGCGGCCAAACAGGGAGCGCCGGGGAGCTGTTTTTT
CDR3aa: CSGQTGSAGELFF

len: 15
d_gene: TRBD2
v_gene: TRBV9
j_gene: TRBJ2-5
CDR3nt: TGTGCCAGCAGCGTAGGGGCGGGAGGTGGCGAGACCCAGTACTTC
CDR3aa: CASSVGAGGGETQYF

len: 13
d_gene: NA
v_gene: TRBV29-1
j_gene: TRBJ2-7
CDR3nt: TGCAGCGTTCATGTGGCAGGGCGCTACGAGCAGTACTTC
CDR3aa: CSVHVAGRYEQYF

len: 16
d_gene: TRBD2
v_gene: TRBV2
j_gene: TRBJ2-3
CDR3nt: TGTGCCAGCAGTTTAGGGACTAGCGGGAGCAAAGATACGCAGTATTTT
CDR3aa: CASSLGTSGSKDTQYF

len: 12
d_gene: NA
v_gene: TRBV11-3
j_gene: TRBJ1-1
CDR3nt: TGTGCCAGCAGCGTAAGGGGGACTGAAGCTTTCTTT
CDR3aa: CASSVRGTEAFF

len: 14
d_gene: NA
v_gene: TRBV29-1
j_gene: TRBJ2-1
CDR3nt: TGCAGCGTTTGGCGGGACCCGTCGTACAATGAGCAGTTCTTC
CDR3aa: CSVWRDPSYNEQFF

len: 13
d_gene: TRBD1
v_gene: TRBV29-1
j_gene: TRBJ1-1
CDR3nt: TGCAGCCCCTGGGACAGTATGAACACTGAAGCTTTCTTT
CDR3aa: CSPWDSMNTEAFF

len: 14
d_gene: NA
v_gene: TRBV6-1
j_gene: TRBJ2-2
CDR3nt: TGTGCCAGCAGTGGCGGCGGGAACACCGGGGAGCTGTTTTTT
CDR3aa: CASSGGGNTGELFF

len: 17
d_gene: TRBD1
v_gene: TRBV9
j_gene: TRBJ1-4
CDR3nt: TGTGCCAGCAGCGCCCACAGGGGGGGCGGCACTAATGAAAAACTGTTTTTT
CDR3aa: CASSAHRGGGTNEKLFF

len: 13
d_gene: NA
v_gene: TRBV5-1
j_gene: TRBJ2-3
CDR3nt: TGCGCCAGCAGCTCTAAGGGAGCGGATACGCAGTATTTT
CDR3aa: CASSSKGADTQYF

len: 13
d_gene: NA
v_gene: TRBV5-4
j_gene: TRBJ2-3
CDR3nt: TGTGCCAGCAGCCATCCCAGCACAGATACGCAGTATTTT
CDR3aa: CASSHPSTDTQYF

len: 19
d_gene: NA
v_gene: TRBV19
j_gene: TRBJ2-6
CDR3nt: TGTGCCAGTAGCACCCGGGACAGTTTCGGGAGCTCTGGGGCCAACGTCCTGACTTTC
CDR3aa: CASSTRDSFGSSGANVLTF

len: 16
d_gene: TRBD2
v_gene: TRBV28
j_gene: TRBJ2-1
CDR3nt: TGTGCCAGCAGTTTAGCGGGAGCCATCTCCTACAATGAGCAGTTCTTC
CDR3aa: CASSLAGAISYNEQFF

len: 14
d_gene: NA
v_gene: TRBV21-1
j_gene: TRBJ1-3
CDR3nt: TGTGCCAGCAGCAAAGTAAGGGGGCATTACACCATATATTTT
CDR3aa: CASSKVRGHYTIYF

len: 15
d_gene: TRBD2
v_gene: TRBV10-1
j_gene: TRBJ2-7
CDR3nt: TGCGCCAGCAGTGTGTTGGGGGGGAGGGCGTCCGAGCAGTACTTC
CDR3aa: CASSVLGGRASEQYF

len: 13
d_gene: TRBD1
v_gene: TRBV7-2
j_gene: TRBJ2-7
CDR3nt: TGTGCCAGTTCCGGGACAGGACCTTACGAGCAGTACTTC
CDR3aa: CASSGTGPYEQYF

len: 15
d_gene: NA
v_gene: TRBV11-3
j_gene: TRBJ2-2
CDR3nt: TGTGCCAGCAGCTTAGGGCTAGTGTACACCGGGGAGCTGTTTTTT
CDR3aa: CASSLGLVYTGELFF

len: 15
d_gene: NA
v_gene: TRBV5-1
j_gene: TRBJ2-1
CDR3nt: TGCGCCAGCAGCTTGGCCCAAGGGGACTACAATGAGCAGTTCTTC
CDR3aa: CASSLAQGDYNEQFF

len: 16
d_gene: NA
v_gene: TRBV5-1
j_gene: TRBJ2-3
CDR3nt: TGCGCCAGCAGCCCCTCAGGGGAACCTCGCACAGATACGCAGTATTTT
CDR3aa: CASSPSGEPRTDTQYF

len: 13
d_gene: NA
v_gene: TRBV30
j_gene: TRBJ1-3
CDR3nt: TGTGCCTCGAAAGGAGGGTCAGGAAACACCATATATTTT
CDR3aa: CASKGGSGNTIYF

len: 14
d_gene: TRBD1
v_gene: TRBV27
j_gene: TRBJ2-7
CDR3nt: TGTGCCACCCGAGTGACAGGGGGAATTTACGAGCAGTACTTC
CDR3aa: CATRVTGGIYEQYF

len: 15
d_gene: NA
v_gene: TRBV11-2
j_gene: TRBJ2-7
CDR3nt: TGTGCCAGCAGCTTAGGCGGGGTCACGGGTTCCGAGCAGTACTTC
CDR3aa: CASSLGGVTGSEQYF

len: 16
d_gene: TRBD1
v_gene: TRBV6-5
j_gene: TRBJ2-7
CDR3nt: TGTGCCAGCAGTTACAGTATGGCAGGGGGCTACTACGAGCAGTACTTC
CDR3aa: CASSYSMAGGYYEQYF

len: 15
d_gene: NA
v_gene: TRBV4-2
j_gene: TRBJ1-1
CDR3nt: TGTGCCAGCAGCCATCTCTGGGGGGATGGCACTGAAGCTTTCTTT
CDR3aa: CASSHLWGDGTEAFF